What follows are 20 T cell receptor beta chains derived from one specimen sequenced in a study of shared clonotypes between healthy human individuals. Method: immunoSEQ multiplex PCR; TCRdb's copy keeps in-frame clones and lacks some. The table has about 1 million clones, under 80% seen once. Specimen: memory CD4+ T cells sorted from blood. Sample subset: CD45RA-negative fraction. The receptor set was obtained from a man aged 18 to 35 in good health.

The chain recombines TRBV7-9 with TRBJ1-6, with D possibly matching TRBD1 (5 bases). CDR1 is SEHNR and CDR2 is FQNEAQ in the germline V gene (reference sequence). V lost 5 bases and J 4 bases, leaving 18 bases between the germline ends. This CDR3 comprises 17 residues. CDR3 coding DNA: TGTGCCAGCAGCCTCCGGGGACCGAGAACTTATAATTCACCCCTCCACTTT. Its translation: CASSLRGPRTYNSPLHF.

This chain links TRBV9 with TRBJ1-2, with 9 bases matching TRBD1. In germline, CDR1 is SGDLS, CDR2 YYNGEE. The trim removed 3 bases at V and 3 bases at J, leaving 6 bases unmatched. This CDR3 has 15 amino acids. The CDR3 sequence: CASSAAGTGYYGYTF. The CDR3 DNA sequence: TGTGCCAGCAGCGCAGCCGGGACAGGGTACTATGGCTACACCTTC.

On this clone itself: Other nucleotide sequences from this sample produce the same CDR3. The genes are TRBV5-6 and TRBJ1-1; D uncertain. This CDR3 has 13 residues. In germline, CDR1 is SGHDT, CDR2 YYEEEE. V lost 0 bases and J 4 bases, leaving 7 bases between the germline ends. The CDR3 DNA reads TGTGCCAGCAGCTTGGGCGGCCGCACTGAAGCTTTCTTT. Its protein product is CASSLGGRTEAFF.

The chain combines TRBV2 with TRBJ2-5, with 11 bases aligning to TRBD1. CDR3 length equals 15 residues. V dropped 6 bases and J dropped 1; count of bases not matched to a gene: 4. CDR1 and CDR2 from the germline V gene are SNHLY and FYNNEI. The CDR3 DNA reads TGTGCCAGCAGCCAGGACAGGGGGCCCCAAGAGACCCAGTACTTC. This codes for CASSQDRGPQETQYF.

This chain connects TRBV5-8 to TRBJ1-1; D remains unclear. This CDR3 is built from 13 residues. V lost 4 bases to trimming and J lost 4 bases, with 11 bases between them. The germline V gene has CDR1 SGHTS and CDR2 YDEGEE. CDR3: CASSADMGTEAFF. For the CDR3, the DNA is TGTGCCAGCAGCGCCGACATGGGCACTGAAGCTTTCTTT.

Concerning this clone itself: This may arise from a read error, as a much more abundant clone is one base away. At the DNA level, this CDR3 is encoded by other sequences in the same sample as well. DNA for the CDR3: TGTGCCAGCAGCCTCGGGACTAGCGGGAACTCCTACAATGAGCAGTTCTTC. It encodes CASSLGTSGNSYNEQFF. The rearrangement uses TRBV7-9 and TRBJ2-1, with TRBD2 identical over 13 bases. Germline CDR1 SEHNR, CDR2 FQNEAQ (reference sequence). V trimming: 5 bases; J trimming: 0 bases; junction bases outside the gene matches: 4. This CDR3 is built from 17 residues.

The gene calls are TRBV19 and TRBJ2-7; D gene ambiguous. V lost 5 bases and J lost 0, with 8 bases in between. The CDR3 spans 13 residues. The germline V gene encodes CDR1 LNHDA and CDR2 SQIVND (reference sequence). CDR3 bases: TGTGCCAGTAGTTCAGATAGCTCCTACGAGCAGTACTTC. Amino acids: CASSSDSSYEQYF. The complete variable domain, with remaining parts taken from reference TRBV19 and TRBJ2-7, reads DGGITQSPKYLFRKEGQNVTLSCEQNLNHDAMYWYRQDPGQGLRLIYYSQIVNDFQKGDIAEGYSVSREKKESFPLTVTSAQKNPTAFYLCASSSDSSYEQYFGPGTRLTVT.

The chain is built from TRBV5-1 and TRBJ2-5; D is possibly TRBD1 or TRBD2 (6 bases each). There are 14 residues in the CDR3. Germline V gene lookup returns CDR1 SGHRS and CDR2 YFSETQ. The V and J ends lost 4 bases and 7 bases respectively, with 17 bases between them. CDR3 protein: CASSRSGEVGTQYF. As DNA, the CDR3 is TGCGCCAGCAGCCGTTCAGGGGAGGTAGGGACCCAGTACTTC.

The chain couples TRBV1 to TRBJ1-2. TRBV1 is designated a pseudogene. The CDR3 runs to 14 residues. The CDR3 bases are TGCACCAGCAGCCAAGATCCGACGGGATATGGCTACACCTTC. Translated: CTSSQDPTGYGYTF.

This sequence joins TRBV6-1 and TRBJ1-5, with a tentative D call TRBD1 (6 bases). The germline gives CDR1 MNHNS, CDR2 SASEGT. V lost 1 base to trimming and J lost 7 bases, with 14 bases between them. This CDR3 is 15 amino acids long. The CDR3, as DNA: TGTGCCAGCAGTGAAGATAAGCAGGGGAGGCAGCCCCAGCATTTT. Translation: CASSEDKQGRQPQHF.

This rearrangement joins TRBV11-3 to TRBJ2-3; D is ambiguous. This CDR3 has 15 residues. V was clipped by 0 bases and J by 4 bases, with 11 bases between them. The germline V gene has CDR1 SGHNT and CDR2 YENEEA. The CDR3 nucleotides read TGTGCCAGCAGCTTAGAGGGATCCAAAGCAGATACGCAGTATTTT. Amino acids: CASSLEGSKADTQYF.

The V call is TRBV18, the J call TRBJ1-2; D gene unclear. The CDR3 consists of 16 residues. With 1 base removed from V and 1 base from J, the gap between germline ends came to 13 bases. Germline CDR1 KGHSH, CDR2 LQKENI. CDR3 sequence reads: CASSPREETLNYGYTF. For the CDR3, the DNA is TGTGCCAGCTCACCACGGGAGGAAACCCTTAACTATGGCTACACCTTC.

J is TRBJ1-1 and V is TRBV25-1; unclear D gene. The CDR3 totals 13 residues. The germline gives CDR1 MGHDK, CDR2 SYGVNS. V was cut by 3 bases and J by 3 bases, with 8 bases left in between. CDR3 protein: CASSDGVYTEAFF. The DNA of the CDR3 is TGTGCCAGCAGTGATGGGGTTTACACTGAAGCTTTCTTT.

The chain couples TRBV2 to TRBJ2-3; D call uncertain. CDR3 size: 16 residues. V was clipped by 2 bases and J by 6 bases, with 18 bases between them. CDR1 and CDR2 (germline): SNHLY, FYNNEI. The CDR3 sequence is CASSEIFFQVVDTQYF. Written as DNA, the CDR3 is TGTGCCAGCAGTGAAATCTTCTTCCAGGTGGTCGATACGCAGTATTTT. Full variable domain (rest looked up from reference TRBV2 and TRBJ2-3): EPEVTQTPSHQVTQMGQEVILRCVPISNHLYFYWYRQILGQKVEFLVSFYNNEISEKSEIFDDQFSVERPDGSNFTLKIRSTKLEDSAMYFCASSEIFFQVVDTQYFGPGTRLTVL.

The CDR3 is CASSKSGMADNEQFF. The DNA for the CDR3 is TGTGCCAGCAGCAAAAGCGGGATGGCCGACAATGAGCAGTTCTTC. The chain is built from TRBV11-2 and TRBJ2-1; TRBD2 aligns across 7 bases. The CDR3 covers 15 residues. CDR1 and CDR2 from the germline V gene are SGHAT and FQNNGV. V lost 5 bases to trimming and J lost 5 bases; unmatched junction nucleotides: 9.

The gene calls are TRBV2 and TRBJ1-2; 7 bases are a match to TRBD1. Germline V lookup: CDR1 SNHLY, CDR2 FYNNEI. The V and J ends lost 3 bases and 10 bases, in that order; junction bases with no gene match: 5. CDR3 size: 12 residues. The CDR3 DNA reads TGTGCCAGCAGTGACAGGGGGAAGGTCTACACCTTC. Amino acid sequence: CASSDRGKVYTF.

Regarding this clone: The same CDR3 also results from other DNA sequences found in this sample. CDR3 nucleotides: TGCGCCAGCAGCTTGGAGACTAGCTACGAGCAGTACTTC. Translated, it gives CASSLETSYEQYF. This chain links TRBV5-1 with TRBJ2-7; weak D call: TRBD2 (6 bases). The CDR3 runs to 13 residues. Trimming pared 0 bases from V and 3 bases from J, leaving 7 bases between. Germline-derived CDR1 and CDR2 are SGHRS and YFSETQ.

The chain uses TRBV5-1 and TRBJ1-1; possible D gene TRBD1, 6 bases. Germline CDR1 and CDR2: SGHRS and YFSETQ. V was trimmed by 5 bases and J by 1 base, leaving 9 bases between them. The CDR3 contains 13 residues. The CDR3 protein is CASSRGENTEAFF. DNA of the CDR3: TGCGCCAGCAGTAGGGGGGAGAACACTGAAGCTTTCTTT.

The chain joins TRBV30 to TRBJ2-5; the D is unclear. Germline CDR1 is GTSNPN and CDR2 is SVGIG (reference sequence). The ends were cut back, 4 bases at V and 5 bases at J, with 8 bases in the middle. The CDR3 sequence is 11 residues long. CDR3 coding DNA: TGTGCCTGGACAAGGACGGAGACCCAGTACTTC. It is translated as CAWTRTETQYF.

On this clone itself: This could be a read error, since a much larger clone is one nucleotide away. The J gene is TRBJ1-5, the V gene TRBV6-1, with D perhaps matching TRBD1 (5 bases). This CDR3 is 15 amino acids long. CDR1 is MNHNS, CDR2 SASEGT, per germline. V was pared by 4 bases and J by 2 bases, with 12 bases between. As DNA, the CDR3 is TGTGCCAGCAGTGGGGGCGGGGCCTGCAATCAGCCCCAGCATTTT. This encodes CASSGGGACNQPQHF.